These 13 T cell receptor beta chains came from one sample sequenced in a study of blood T cells in healthy people across ages. Using a J-beta primer mix together with a sample-barcoded 5' primer, a second PCR was run for roughly 6 to 12 cycles. Each CDR3 protein gets one entry after TCRdb re-called the 5' RACE reads with MiXCR. The data show 600,000 to 1,000,000 distinct CDR3 sequences, roughly 50% seen once. The sample comprised blood. These receptors all come from a man aged 25-45 years in good health.

Details on this clonotype: A much larger clone lies a single base off, so this may be a read error. The chain employs TRBV7-2 and TRBJ2-7; D not resolved. Germline V lookup: CDR1 SGHTA, CDR2 FQGNSA. The CDR3 runs to 13 residues. CDR3 sequence reads: CAISLVETYEQYF. Written as DNA, the CDR3 is TGTGCCATCAGCTTAGTGGAAACCTACGAGCAGTACTTC.

The chain recombines TRBV27 with TRBJ2-1; TRBD1 aligns across 7 bases. In germline, CDR1 is MNHEY, CDR2 SMNVEV (reference sequence). The CDR3 spans 14 residues. The V gene end was trimmed by 3 bases and the J gene end by 4 bases; junction bases not matched to a gene: 3. In nucleotides, the CDR3 is TGTGCCAGCAGTTTTAACAGGGGATACAATGAGCAGTTCTTC. Protein product: CASSFNRGYNEQFF.

This rearrangement joins TRBV11-2 to TRBJ2-3; D is uncertain. Germline V gene data show CDR1 as SGHAT and CDR2 as FQNNGV. The CDR3 is 17 amino acids. Trimming stripped 5 bases from V and 3 bases from J, with 21 bases between. The CDR3 reads CASSPRPIAQSTDTQYF. The CDR3 DNA reads as TGTGCCAGCAGCCCCAGACCAATTGCCCAAAGTACAGATACGCAGTATTTT. Variable domain in full (rest from reference TRBV11-2 and TRBJ2-3): EAGVAQSPRYKIIEKRQSVAFWCNPISGHATLYWYQQILGQGPKLLIQFQNNGVVDDSQLPKDRFSAERLKGVDSTLKIQPAKLEDSAVYLCASSPRPIAQSTDTQYFGPGTRLTVL.

The CDR3 DNA reads as TGCGCCAGCAGCGTCCTTGCGAGCGGGGACAATGAGCAGTTCTTC. Its protein is CASSVLASGDNEQFF. The V gene is TRBV5-1, the J gene TRBJ2-1, with 7 bases lining up with TRBD2. Germline V gene data show CDR1 as SGHRS and CDR2 as YFSETQ. There are 15 residues in the CDR3. After removal of 4 bases from V and 5 bases from J, the junction contained 9 bases not matched to a gene.

This sequence joins TRBV7-2 and TRBJ1-1; TRBD1 matches 10 bases. The V gene end was trimmed by 5 bases and the J gene end by 6 bases; junction bases not matched to a gene: 12. The CDR3 has 16 residues. Germline loops: CDR1 SGHTA, CDR2 FQGNSA. CDR3 residues: CASSPNWDRGGAEAFF. The CDR3 coding sequence is TGTGCCAGCAGCCCAAATTGGGACAGGGGTGGAGCTGAAGCTTTCTTT.

This clonotype was detected only once. The chain couples TRBV20-1 to TRBJ2-2; 10 nucleotides line up with TRBD1. Germline V gene data show CDR1 as DFQATT and CDR2 as SNEGSKA (reference sequence). This CDR3 spans 19 amino acids. The J segment lost 1 base and the V segment lost 2 bases, leaving 13 bases of the junction unmatched. The CDR3 DNA reads TGCAGTGCTAGAACCCCCCCGGGACAGGGGCAGGGGAACACCGGGGAGCTGTTTTTT. Residues: CSARTPPGQGQGNTGELFF.

This clonotype was counted between two and nine times. The chain carries TRBV4-3 and TRBJ2-3; D gene uncertain. This CDR3 comprises 14 residues. Between the trimmed V and J ends, which lost 0 bases and 6 bases, there was a span of 10 bases. CDR1 LGHNA and CDR2 YSLEER come from the germline V gene. The DNA of the CDR3 is TGCGCCAGCAGCCAAGATAACGCATACGATACGCAGTATTTT. It is translated as CASSQDNAYDTQYF.

The chain recombines TRBV24-1 with TRBJ2-7; the D gene is possibly TRBD2 (5 bases). The assigned J gene may be wrong: the sequence end matches TRBJ2-5 better. The CDR3 has 12 amino acids. Germline assignment: CDR1 KGHDR and CDR2 SFDVKD. CDR3 region: CATGEGMETQYF. CDR3 DNA sequence: TGTGCCACTGGAGAGGGCATGGAGACCCAGTACTTC.

The chain is built from TRBV14 and TRBJ1-1, with a possible D match to TRBD1 (5 bases). V dropped 1 base and J dropped 8 bases, with 11 bases sitting between them. The CDR3 consists of 13 residues. Germline V gene sequence: CDR1 SGHDN, CDR2 FVKESK. In DNA form, the CDR3 reads TGTGCCAGCAGCCAAGTCTCGGGGGGGGAAGCTTTCTTT. It encodes CASSQVSGGEAFF.

V is TRBV9 and J is TRBJ2-3; D ambiguous. The V gene's germline CDR1 is SGDLS and CDR2 YYNGEE. This CDR3 comprises 14 residues. The V end was cut by 0 bases, the J end by 2 bases, with 7 bases between. The CDR3: CASSVVGLTDTQYF. CDR3 sequence (DNA): TGTGCCAGCAGCGTAGTAGGCCTCACAGATACGCAGTATTTT.

The V call is TRBV2, the J call TRBJ1-2, with D possibly being TRBD1 (6 bases). Trimming stripped 8 bases from V and 6 bases from J, with 13 bases between. Germline CDR1 is SNHLY and CDR2 is FYNNEI. The CDR3 consists of 12 residues. CDR3 sequence (DNA): TGTGCCAGCGGTCGTACAGGGCATGGCTACACCTTC. It yields the protein CASGRTGHGYTF.

This clonotype has only one observation. The chain links TRBV7-8 to TRBJ2-5; TRBD2 might be the D (7 bases). The CDR3 covers 16 residues. The germline V gene has CDR1 SGHVS and CDR2 FQNEAQ. V was trimmed by 5 bases and J by 0 bases, leaving 16 bases between them. In DNA, the CDR3 is TGTGCCAGCAGCGACCCCGGGGGGCCCAACCAAGAGACCCAGTACTTC. Translation: CASSDPGGPNQETQYF.

Worth noting for this clonotype: An end of the junction does not agree with germline; a read error may underlie this. The chain recombines TRBV20-1 with TRBJ1-2; 7 bases align to TRBD1. The CDR3 contains 13 residues. Germline V lookup: CDR1 DFQATT, CDR2 SNEGSKA (reference sequence). The CDR3 DNA reads TGCAGTGCTACCCAGGACAGGTCCTATGGCCACACCTTC. It encodes CSATQDRSYGHTF.